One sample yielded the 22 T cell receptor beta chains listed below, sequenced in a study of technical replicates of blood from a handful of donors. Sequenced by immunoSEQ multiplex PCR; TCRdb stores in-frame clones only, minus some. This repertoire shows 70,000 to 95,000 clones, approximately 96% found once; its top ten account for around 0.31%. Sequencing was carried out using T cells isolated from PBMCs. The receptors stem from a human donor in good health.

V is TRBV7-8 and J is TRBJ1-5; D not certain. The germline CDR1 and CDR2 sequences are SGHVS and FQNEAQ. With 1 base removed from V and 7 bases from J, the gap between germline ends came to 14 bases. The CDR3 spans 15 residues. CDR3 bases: TGTGCCAGCAGCTTAGGAGTTCAGAGGGAGCAGCCCCAGCATTTT. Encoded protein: CASSLGVQREQPQHF.

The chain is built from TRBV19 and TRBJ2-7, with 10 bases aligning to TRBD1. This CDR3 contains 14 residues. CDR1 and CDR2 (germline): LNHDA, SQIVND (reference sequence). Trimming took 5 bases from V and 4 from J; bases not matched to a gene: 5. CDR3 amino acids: CASSADRGGYEQYF. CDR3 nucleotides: TGTGCCAGTAGTGCGGACAGGGGGGGTTACGAGCAGTACTTC.

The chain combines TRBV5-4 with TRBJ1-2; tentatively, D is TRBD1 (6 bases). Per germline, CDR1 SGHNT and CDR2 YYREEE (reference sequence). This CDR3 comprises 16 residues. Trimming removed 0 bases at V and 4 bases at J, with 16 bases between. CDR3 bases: TGTGCCAGCAGCTTGGCCGAGGGGGAAGTAGGCTATGGCTACACCTTC. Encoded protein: CASSLAEGEVGYGYTF.

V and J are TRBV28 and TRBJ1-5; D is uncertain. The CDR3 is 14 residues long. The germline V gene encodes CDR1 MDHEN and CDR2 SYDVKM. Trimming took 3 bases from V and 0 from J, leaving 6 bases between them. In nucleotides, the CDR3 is TGTGCCAGCAGTTTCAGTTATAGCAATCAGCCCCAGCATTTT. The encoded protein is CASSFSYSNQPQHF.

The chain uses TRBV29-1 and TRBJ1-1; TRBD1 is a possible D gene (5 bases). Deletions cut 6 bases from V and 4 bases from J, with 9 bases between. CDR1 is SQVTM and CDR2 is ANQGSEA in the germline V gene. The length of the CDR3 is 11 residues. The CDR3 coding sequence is TGCAGCGTGGGGGGTATCACTGAAGCTTTCTTT. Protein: CSVGGITEAFF. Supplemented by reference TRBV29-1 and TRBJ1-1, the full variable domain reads SAVISQKPSRDICQRGTSLTIQCQVDSQVTMMFWYRQQPGQSLTLIATANQGSEATYESGFVIDKFPISRPNLTFSTLTVSNMSPEDSSIYLCSVGGITEAFFGQGTRLTVV.

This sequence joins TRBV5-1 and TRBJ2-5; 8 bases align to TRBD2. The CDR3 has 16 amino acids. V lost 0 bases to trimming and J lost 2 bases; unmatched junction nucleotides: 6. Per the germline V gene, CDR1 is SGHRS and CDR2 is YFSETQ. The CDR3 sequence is CASSLGLTSGQETQYF. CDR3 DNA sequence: TGCGCCAGCAGCTTGGGCCTAACTAGCGGACAAGAGACCCAGTACTTC.

CDR3 sequence reads: CASGGGTVDNQPQHF. The CDR3 nucleotides read TGTGCCAGCGGTGGGGGGACAGTTGACAATCAGCCCCAGCATTTT. V usage is TRBV2 and J usage is TRBJ1-5; 7 bases match TRBD1. CDR1 SNHLY and CDR2 FYNNEI come from the germline V gene. The V gene end was trimmed by 8 bases and the J gene end by 3 bases; junction bases not matched to a gene: 10. CDR3 length: 15 residues.

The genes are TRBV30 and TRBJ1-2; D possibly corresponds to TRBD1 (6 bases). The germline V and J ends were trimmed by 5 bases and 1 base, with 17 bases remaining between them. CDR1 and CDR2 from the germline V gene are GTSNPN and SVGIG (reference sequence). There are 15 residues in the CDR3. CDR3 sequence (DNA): TGTGCCTGGGACGACTACAGGGAGCTTAACTATGGCTACACCTTC. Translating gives CAWDDYRELNYGYTF.

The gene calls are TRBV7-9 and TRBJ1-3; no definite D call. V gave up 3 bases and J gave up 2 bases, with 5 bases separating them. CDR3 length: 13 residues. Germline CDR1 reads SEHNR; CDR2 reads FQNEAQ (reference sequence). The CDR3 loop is CASSFQAGNTIYF. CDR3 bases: TGTGCCAGCAGCTTCCAGGCTGGAAACACCATATATTTT. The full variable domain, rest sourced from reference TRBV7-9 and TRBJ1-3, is DTGVSQNPRHKITKRGQNVTFRCDPISEHNRLYWYRQTLGQGPEFLTYFQNEAQLEKSRLLSDRFSAERPKGSFSTLEIQRTEQGDSAMYLCASSFQAGNTIYFGEGSWLTVV.

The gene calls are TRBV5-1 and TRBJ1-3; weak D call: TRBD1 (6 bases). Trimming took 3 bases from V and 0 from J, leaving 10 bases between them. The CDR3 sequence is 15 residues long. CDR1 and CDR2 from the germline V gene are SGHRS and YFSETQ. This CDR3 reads CASSYTGSSGNTIYF. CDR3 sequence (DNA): TGCGCCAGCAGCTATACAGGGTCCTCTGGAAACACCATATATTTT.

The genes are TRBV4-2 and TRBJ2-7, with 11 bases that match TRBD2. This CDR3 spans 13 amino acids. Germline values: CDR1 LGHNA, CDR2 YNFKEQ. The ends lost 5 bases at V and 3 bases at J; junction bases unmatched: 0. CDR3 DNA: TGTGCCAGCAGCGGGACTAGCGGCTACGAGCAGTACTTC. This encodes CASSGTSGYEQYF.

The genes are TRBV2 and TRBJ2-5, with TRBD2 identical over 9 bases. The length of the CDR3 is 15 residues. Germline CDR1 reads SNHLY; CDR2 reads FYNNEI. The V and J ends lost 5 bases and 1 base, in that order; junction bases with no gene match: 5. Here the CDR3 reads CASSRLAAAQETQYF. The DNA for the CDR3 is TGTGCCAGCAGTCGACTAGCGGCGGCCCAAGAGACCCAGTACTTC.

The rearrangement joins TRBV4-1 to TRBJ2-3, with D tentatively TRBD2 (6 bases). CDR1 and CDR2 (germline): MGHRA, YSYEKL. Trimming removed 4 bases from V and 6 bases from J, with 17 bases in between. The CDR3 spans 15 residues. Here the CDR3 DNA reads TGCGCCAGCAGCCTTGACTCCGGGGGAACCGATACGCAGTATTTT. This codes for CASSLDSGGTDTQYF.

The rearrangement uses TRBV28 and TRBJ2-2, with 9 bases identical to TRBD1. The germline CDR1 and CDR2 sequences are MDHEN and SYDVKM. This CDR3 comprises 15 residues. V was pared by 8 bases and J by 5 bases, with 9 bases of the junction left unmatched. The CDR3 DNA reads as TGTGCCAGCTGGGGCGGACAGGGGACTACCGGGGAGCTGTTTTTT. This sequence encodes CASWGGQGTTGELFF. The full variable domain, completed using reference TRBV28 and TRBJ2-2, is DVKVTQSSRYLVKRTGEKVFLECVQDMDHENMFWYRQDPGLGLRLIYFSYDVKMKEKGDIPEGYSVSREKKERFSLILESASTNQTSMYLCASWGGQGTTGELFFGEGSRLTVL.

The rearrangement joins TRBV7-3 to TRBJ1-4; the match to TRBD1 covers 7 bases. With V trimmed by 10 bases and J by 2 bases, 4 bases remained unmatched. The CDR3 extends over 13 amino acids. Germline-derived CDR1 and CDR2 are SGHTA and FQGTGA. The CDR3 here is CAKKTGTNEKLFF. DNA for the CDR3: TGTGCCAAGAAGACAGGGACTAATGAAAAACTGTTTTTT.

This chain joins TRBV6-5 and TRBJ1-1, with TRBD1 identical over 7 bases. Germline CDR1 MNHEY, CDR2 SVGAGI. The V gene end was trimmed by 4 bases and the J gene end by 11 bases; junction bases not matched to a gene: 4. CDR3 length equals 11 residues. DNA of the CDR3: TGTGCCAGCAGTTCGACAGGGCGGGCTTTCTTT. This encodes CASSSTGRAFF.

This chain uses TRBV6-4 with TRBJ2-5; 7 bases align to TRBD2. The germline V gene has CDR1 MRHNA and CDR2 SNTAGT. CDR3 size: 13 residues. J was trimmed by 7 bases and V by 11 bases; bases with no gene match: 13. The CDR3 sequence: CAGDRGSVATQYF. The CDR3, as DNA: TGTGCCGGAGATCGCGGGAGTGTGGCGACCCAGTACTTC.

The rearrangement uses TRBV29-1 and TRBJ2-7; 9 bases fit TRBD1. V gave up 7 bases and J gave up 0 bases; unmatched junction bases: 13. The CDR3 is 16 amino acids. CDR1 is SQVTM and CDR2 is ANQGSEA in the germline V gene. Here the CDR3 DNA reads TGCAGCGCCGTCGGGACAGGGATTCTAAGCTCCTACGAGCAGTACTTC. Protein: CSAVGTGILSSYEQYF.

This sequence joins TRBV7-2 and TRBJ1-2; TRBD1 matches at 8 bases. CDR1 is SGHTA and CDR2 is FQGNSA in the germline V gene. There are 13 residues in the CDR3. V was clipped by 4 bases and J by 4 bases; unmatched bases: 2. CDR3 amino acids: CASSSGQGYGYTF. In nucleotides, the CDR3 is TGTGCCAGCAGCTCCGGACAGGGCTATGGCTACACCTTC.

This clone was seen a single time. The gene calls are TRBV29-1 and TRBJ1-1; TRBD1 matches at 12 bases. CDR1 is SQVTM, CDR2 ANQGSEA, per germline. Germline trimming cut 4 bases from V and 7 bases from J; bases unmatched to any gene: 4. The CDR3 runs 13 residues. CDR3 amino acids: CSVGGTGGIEAFF. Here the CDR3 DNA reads TGCAGCGTTGGAGGGACAGGGGGCATTGAAGCTTTCTTT.

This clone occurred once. The chain's CDR3 is CASIAGGRGEQFF. The DNA of the CDR3 is TGTGCCAGTATAGCGGGAGGGCGGGGAGAGCAGTTCTTC. The V and J genes are TRBV7-2 and TRBJ2-1; 11 positions match TRBD2. In germline, CDR1 is SGHTA, CDR2 FQGNSA. J gave up 10 bases and V 9 bases, and 8 bases lay outside the gene matches. CDR3 size: 13 residues.

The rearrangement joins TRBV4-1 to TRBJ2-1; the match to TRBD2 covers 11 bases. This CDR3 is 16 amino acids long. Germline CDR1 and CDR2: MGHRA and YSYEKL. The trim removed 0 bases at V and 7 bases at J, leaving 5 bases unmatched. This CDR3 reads CASSQELAGAGNEQFF. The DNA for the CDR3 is TGCGCCAGCAGCCAAGAACTAGCGGGAGCTGGGAATGAGCAGTTCTTC.